This T cell receptor beta chain comes out of a study of shared clonotypes between healthy human individuals. Study summary: Per donor, CD8 memory used one plate, CD8 naive used two, CD4 memory used three and CD4 naive used three.

Study findings and constraints: What naive subsets generally showed was a larger estimated richness than memory subsets showed. Clonotypes that were shared across a few donors made up roughly 5% of naive CD4 clonotypes.

Notes on this clone: As yet, its antigen is unknown.

Evenly divided among several immunoSEQ plates was the genomic DNA of each subset. Data came from immunoSEQ multiplex PCR; TCRdb stores just in-frame clones and leaves some out. The sample carries some 380,000 clones, roughly 96% recorded once. Sequenced input: memory CD8+ T cells sorted from blood. Regarding subset: CD45RO+ cells pooled with CCR7-negative TemRA cells. This TCR derives from a man aged 30 to 45 in good health.

The CDR3 sequence is CASSAGRSQHF. In DNA form, the CDR3 reads TGTGCCAGCAGTGCCGGACGGTCCCAGCATTTT. This chain uses TRBV6-4 with TRBJ1-5; no clear D gene. Deletions cut 4 bases from V and 11 bases from J, with 9 bases between. Germline lookup yields CDR1 MRHNA and CDR2 SNTAGT. The CDR3 is made up of 11 amino acids.